Listed below are T cell receptor beta chains from one sample, sequenced in a study of blood T cells in healthy people across ages. TCRdb reprocessed the 5' RACE reads via MiXCR and lists one record per CDR3 protein. The sample has about 770,000 distinct CDR3 sequences; 40% to 50% are singletons. Sample: blood. The receptors originated from a man in his sixties in good health. CDR3s include the opening cysteine and the closing phenylalanine or tryptophan. D genes are given only for firm matches. Clone size is stated in some rows and not others, as once, few, many or a class when expanded.

CDR3nt: TGTGCCAGCAATGACGGACCGCTGGGAGAGACCCAGTACTTC; CDR3aa: CASNDGPLGETQYF; d_gene: NA; abundance: few; v_gene: TRBV7-2; j_gene: TRBJ2-5
CDR3nt: TGCAGTGCACGGGACAGGGAACGAGAAAAACTGTTTTTT; CDR3aa: CSARDREREKLFF; d_gene: TRBD1; abundance: NA; v_gene: TRBV20-1; j_gene: TRBJ1-4
CDR3nt: TGTGCCAGCAGTTCCGACAGGTACCCTGACACTGAAGCTTTCTTT; CDR3aa: CASSSDRYPDTEAFF; d_gene: NA; abundance: NA; v_gene: TRBV6-5; j_gene: TRBJ1-1
CDR3nt: TGTGCCAGCAGCCTAGAGGGGACCCCGGGACAGCCCCAGCATTTT; CDR3aa: CASSLEGTPGQPQHF; d_gene: NA; abundance: NA; v_gene: TRBV7-9; j_gene: TRBJ1-5
CDR3nt: TGTGCTAGTGGTTTGACCAGGTCGGGGACAGGGTTACAGCCCCAGCATTTT; CDR3aa: CASGLTRSGTGLQPQHF; d_gene: TRBD1; abundance: NA; v_gene: TRBV12-5; j_gene: TRBJ1-5
CDR3nt: TGTGCCAGCAGTCCTCGGGACAGGTGGGGAGAGACCCAGTACTTC; CDR3aa: CASSPRDRWGETQYF; d_gene: TRBD1; abundance: NA; v_gene: TRBV9; j_gene: TRBJ2-5
CDR3nt: TGTGCCAGCAGCTTAGTAGAAGACGGATACGAGCAGTACTTC; CDR3aa: CASSLVEDGYEQYF; d_gene: NA; abundance: NA; v_gene: TRBV7-9; j_gene: TRBJ2-7
CDR3nt: TGTGCCAGCAGCAGACCCATTACAGATATGGGCAGGCCCTACGAGCAGTACTTC; CDR3aa: CASSRPITDMGRPYEQYF; d_gene: NA; abundance: few; v_gene: TRBV7-2; j_gene: TRBJ2-7
CDR3nt: TGTGCCAGCAGCTTTCGGCGGGGATCTGGGGCCAACGTCCTGACTTTC; CDR3aa: CASSFRRGSGANVLTF; d_gene: NA; abundance: NA; v_gene: TRBV11-2; j_gene: TRBJ2-6
CDR3nt: TGTGCCAGCAGTTTCATGGAGAGAACGAACACCGGGGAGCTGTTTTTT; CDR3aa: CASSFMERTNTGELFF; d_gene: NA; abundance: NA; v_gene: TRBV7-8; j_gene: TRBJ2-2
CDR3nt: TGTGCCAGCAGCGCGGGACAGGTGAGCTCCTACGAGCAGTACTTC; CDR3aa: CASSAGQVSSYEQYF; d_gene: TRBD1; abundance: NA; v_gene: TRBV11-1; j_gene: TRBJ2-7
CDR3nt: TGCGCCAGCAGCTTAGCGGGGGGTACCCAAGAGACCCAGTACTTC; CDR3aa: CASSLAGGTQETQYF; d_gene: TRBD2; abundance: few; v_gene: TRBV5-1; j_gene: TRBJ2-5
CDR3nt: TGCGCCAGCAGAGGACAGGGCCAAAACTATGGCTACACCTTC; CDR3aa: CASRGQGQNYGYTF; d_gene: TRBD1; abundance: NA; v_gene: TRBV5-1; j_gene: TRBJ1-2
CDR3nt: TGTGCCAGCAGTTCACAGGGGGCGGGGTTCTTC; CDR3aa: CASSSQGAGFF; d_gene: TRBD1; abundance: NA; v_gene: TRBV7-9; j_gene: TRBJ2-1
CDR3nt: TGCAGCGTTGACGGAGGACCAAAGGGCCCCTACGAGCAGTACTTC; CDR3aa: CSVDGGPKGPYEQYF; d_gene: NA; abundance: NA; v_gene: TRBV29-1; j_gene: TRBJ2-7
CDR3nt: TGTGCCAGCAGTCCTAACAGGATCTACGAGCAGTACTTC; CDR3aa: CASSPNRIYEQYF; d_gene: NA; abundance: many; v_gene: TRBV12-3/TRBV12-4; j_gene: TRBJ2-7
CDR3nt: TGTGCCAGCAGCGGTGACAGGGGCGGGGGCTACACCTTC; CDR3aa: CASSGDRGGGYTF; d_gene: TRBD1; abundance: NA; v_gene: TRBV2; j_gene: TRBJ1-2
CDR3nt: TGTGCCAGTTTCGAACAGAACTATGGCTACACCTTC; CDR3aa: CASFEQNYGYTF; d_gene: NA; abundance: NA; v_gene: TRBV28; j_gene: TRBJ1-2
CDR3nt: TGTGCCAGCATGGGACAGCGACCCTACAATGAGCAGTTCTTC; CDR3aa: CASMGQRPYNEQFF; d_gene: TRBD1; abundance: NA; v_gene: TRBV7-2; j_gene: TRBJ2-1
CDR3nt: TGTGCCAGCAGCCGACCGAGACAACAGGGGGCGCGTGCCTGTGGCTACACCTTC; CDR3aa: CASSRPRQQGARACGYTF; d_gene: TRBD1; abundance: NA; v_gene: TRBV11-1; j_gene: TRBJ1-2
CDR3nt: TGTGCCAGCAGTTACAGTCAGGGGGGAAATGAAAAACTGTTTTTT; CDR3aa: CASSYSQGGNEKLFF; d_gene: TRBD1; abundance: NA; v_gene: TRBV7-9; j_gene: TRBJ1-4
CDR3nt: TGTGCCAACAGCTCCGACCCGGGTATTAATGAGAAACTGTTTTTT; CDR3aa: CANSSDPGINEKLFF; d_gene: NA; abundance: NA; v_gene: TRBV7-8; j_gene: TRBJ1-4
CDR3nt: TGCGCCAGCAGCCACGTAATGACAGTTGCCAAAAACATTCAGTACTTC; CDR3aa: CASSHVMTVAKNIQYF; d_gene: NA; abundance: NA; v_gene: TRBV4-3; j_gene: TRBJ2-4
CDR3nt: TGTGCCAGCAGCCCAGCCGACAGCAACACTGAAGCTTTCTTT; CDR3aa: CASSPADSNTEAFF; d_gene: NA; abundance: NA; v_gene: TRBV12-3/TRBV12-4; j_gene: TRBJ1-1
CDR3nt: TGCAGTGCTAGAGCGGGACGAGCGGGGTTCAATGAGCAGTTCTTC; CDR3aa: CSARAGRAGFNEQFF; d_gene: TRBD2; abundance: few; v_gene: TRBV20-1; j_gene: TRBJ2-1
CDR3nt: TGTGCCAGCAGCTTAGAAACAAATGAGCAGTTCTTC; CDR3aa: CASSLETNEQFF; d_gene: NA; abundance: few; v_gene: TRBV11-2; j_gene: TRBJ2-1
CDR3nt: TGTGCCACCAGTGGAACGGGAGGAGACAATGAGCAGTTCTTC; CDR3aa: CATSGTGGDNEQFF; d_gene: TRBD2; abundance: few; v_gene: TRBV24-1; j_gene: TRBJ2-1
CDR3nt: TGCAGTGCTCCCAGCTATGGCTACACCTTC; CDR3aa: CSAPSYGYTF; d_gene: NA; abundance: many; v_gene: TRBV20-1; j_gene: TRBJ1-2
CDR3nt: TGTGCCAGCAGGGGAGAAGGCATAGCCAAAAACATTCAGTACTTC; CDR3aa: CASRGEGIAKNIQYF; d_gene: NA; abundance: NA; v_gene: TRBV2; j_gene: TRBJ2-4
CDR3nt: TGCGCCAGCAGCCAAGATCCTAGCGGGGGGAGGGATACGCAGTATTTT; CDR3aa: CASSQDPSGGRDTQYF; d_gene: TRBD2; abundance: many; v_gene: TRBV4-3; j_gene: TRBJ2-3
CDR3nt: TGTGCCAGCAGCTTAGAAACCTGGACCTACAGACAGTTCTTC; CDR3aa: CASSLETWTYRQFF; d_gene: NA; abundance: NA; v_gene: TRBV7-8; j_gene: TRBJ2-1
CDR3nt: TGTGCCAGCAGCCAAGTAAAAGAAGAGCAGTACTTC; CDR3aa: CASSQVKEEQYF; d_gene: NA; abundance: NA; v_gene: TRBV3-1; j_gene: TRBJ2-7
CDR3nt: TGCAGCGTCCAAGGGTCAGGGGCAGATACGCAGTATTTT; CDR3aa: CSVQGSGADTQYF; d_gene: NA; abundance: NA; v_gene: TRBV29-1; j_gene: TRBJ2-3
CDR3nt: TGTGCCAGCCCTCCGGGGGCCAAAAACATTCAGTACTTC; CDR3aa: CASPPGAKNIQYF; d_gene: NA; abundance: NA; v_gene: TRBV6-1; j_gene: TRBJ2-4
CDR3nt: TGTGCCAGTAGTATCACAGCAAACGAGCAGTACTTC; CDR3aa: CASSITANEQYF; d_gene: NA; abundance: NA; v_gene: TRBV19; j_gene: TRBJ2-7
CDR3nt: TGTGCCAGCAGCTTAGGGCGGGGGGTTGGCACAGATACGCAGTATTTT; CDR3aa: CASSLGRGVGTDTQYF; d_gene: TRBD2; abundance: NA; v_gene: TRBV7-8; j_gene: TRBJ2-3
CDR3nt: TGTGCCAGCAGTCCCCCGGACAGCACAGATACGCAGTATTTT; CDR3aa: CASSPPDSTDTQYF; d_gene: NA; abundance: NA; v_gene: TRBV6-6; j_gene: TRBJ2-3
CDR3nt: TGTGCCAGCAGACCGAGCGGGGGGACCGGGGAGCTGTTTTTT; CDR3aa: CASRPSGGTGELFF; d_gene: TRBD2; abundance: few; v_gene: TRBV7-2; j_gene: TRBJ2-2
CDR3nt: TGTGCCAGCAGTGAGTGGGAGGGTAGCGCCTACGAGCAGTACTTC; CDR3aa: CASSEWEGSAYEQYF; d_gene: TRBD2; abundance: NA; v_gene: TRBV2; j_gene: TRBJ2-7
CDR3nt: TGTGCCAGTCCCGGAGGGGGTACTGGGGCCAACGTCCTGACTTTC; CDR3aa: CASPGGGTGANVLTF; d_gene: NA; abundance: NA; v_gene: TRBV12-3/TRBV12-4; j_gene: TRBJ2-6
CDR3nt: TGTGCCAGCGGGATTACAGGGTACTACAATGAGCAGTTCTTC; CDR3aa: CASGITGYYNEQFF; d_gene: NA; abundance: few; v_gene: TRBV6-2/TRBV6-3; j_gene: TRBJ2-1
CDR3nt: TGTGCCAGCAGCCTGGGCAGGGATTTTGGGGCCAACGTCCTGACTTTC; CDR3aa: CASSLGRDFGANVLTF; d_gene: NA; abundance: NA; v_gene: TRBV14; j_gene: TRBJ2-6
CDR3nt: TGTGCCAGCAGTGCACTTCAGGGCGACGAGCAGTACTTC; CDR3aa: CASSALQGDEQYF; d_gene: NA; abundance: NA; v_gene: TRBV28; j_gene: TRBJ2-7
CDR3nt: TGTGCCAGCAGCCCTCCGGTTGTCTCTGGGGCCAACGTCCTGACTTTC; CDR3aa: CASSPPVVSGANVLTF; d_gene: NA; abundance: NA; v_gene: TRBV7-9; j_gene: TRBJ2-6
CDR3nt: TGCGCCAGCAGTCAATCTTATTGTGCGGGACAGGGTGTAGAAAAGCTGTTTTTT; CDR3aa: CASSQSYCAGQGVEKLFF; d_gene: TRBD1; abundance: once; v_gene: TRBV23-1; j_gene: TRBJ1-4
CDR3nt: TGTGCCAGCAGCGATGGGGTCAGGGCCGAGCAGTACTTC; CDR3aa: CASSDGVRAEQYF; d_gene: NA; abundance: NA; v_gene: TRBV7-2; j_gene: TRBJ2-7
CDR3nt: TGTGCCAGCAGCTTAACGCCGGGCCCCTACCGAAACAATGAGCAGTTCTTC; CDR3aa: CASSLTPGPYRNNEQFF; d_gene: NA; abundance: NA; v_gene: TRBV7-3; j_gene: TRBJ2-1
CDR3nt: TGCGCCAGCAGCCCGAACAGGGGGCGAGAGAATGAGCAGTTCTTC; CDR3aa: CASSPNRGRENEQFF; d_gene: TRBD1; abundance: NA; v_gene: TRBV5-1; j_gene: TRBJ2-1
CDR3nt: TGCAGTGCGCCGGACGGACGGACGTCGAATGGCTACACCTTC; CDR3aa: CSAPDGRTSNGYTF; d_gene: NA; abundance: NA; v_gene: TRBV20-1; j_gene: TRBJ1-2
CDR3nt: TGCGCCAGCAGCTCGTATACAGGCACCGGGGAGCTGTTTTTT; CDR3aa: CASSSYTGTGELFF; d_gene: NA; abundance: NA; v_gene: TRBV5-1; j_gene: TRBJ2-2
CDR3nt: TGTGCCAGCAGCGTAGGGACCCCGACTAACTATGGCTACACCTTC; CDR3aa: CASSVGTPTNYGYTF; d_gene: NA; abundance: NA; v_gene: TRBV9; j_gene: TRBJ1-2
CDR3nt: TGTGCCATCAGTGAGTCTGCTGGGAACCTAGCCAAAAACATTCAGTACTTC; CDR3aa: CAISESAGNLAKNIQYF; d_gene: NA; abundance: few; v_gene: TRBV10-3; j_gene: TRBJ2-4
CDR3nt: TGTGCCGTGAACAGGGGGACTGGGGCCAACGTCCTGACTTTC; CDR3aa: CAVNRGTGANVLTF; d_gene: TRBD1; abundance: few; v_gene: TRBV12-3/TRBV12-4; j_gene: TRBJ2-6
CDR3nt: TGCAGTGCTAGAGATAACTTGATTGCCACAGATACGCAGTATTTT; CDR3aa: CSARDNLIATDTQYF; d_gene: NA; abundance: NA; v_gene: TRBV20-1; j_gene: TRBJ2-3
CDR3nt: TGCAGTGCTAGATTGGGGTATTCTTCCTACGAGCAGTACTTC; CDR3aa: CSARLGYSSYEQYF; d_gene: NA; abundance: NA; v_gene: TRBV20-1; j_gene: TRBJ2-7
CDR3nt: TGTGCCAGCAGCCCCTTCCCCGGCCAGGGGAATTCACCCCTCCACTTT; CDR3aa: CASSPFPGQGNSPLHF; d_gene: NA; abundance: few; v_gene: TRBV7-8; j_gene: TRBJ1-6
CDR3nt: TGTGCCAGCAGCTTACAGGGCTCCCCCTCTGGGGCCAACGTCCTGACTTTC; CDR3aa: CASSLQGSPSGANVLTF; d_gene: NA; abundance: NA; v_gene: TRBV7-2; j_gene: TRBJ2-6
CDR3nt: TGTGCCAGCAGTGAAACGGGGCAGGGCTATGGCTACACCTTC; CDR3aa: CASSETGQGYGYTF; d_gene: NA; abundance: few; v_gene: TRBV2; j_gene: TRBJ1-2
CDR3nt: TGTGCCAGCAGCTCCGGTCCGGGAAGGACTGAAGCTTTCTTT; CDR3aa: CASSSGPGRTEAFF; d_gene: NA; abundance: NA; v_gene: TRBV7-3; j_gene: TRBJ1-1
CDR3nt: TGTGCCAGCAGCTGTACTAGTAACGAGCAGTACTTC; CDR3aa: CASSCTSNEQYF; d_gene: NA; abundance: NA; v_gene: TRBV7-6; j_gene: TRBJ2-7